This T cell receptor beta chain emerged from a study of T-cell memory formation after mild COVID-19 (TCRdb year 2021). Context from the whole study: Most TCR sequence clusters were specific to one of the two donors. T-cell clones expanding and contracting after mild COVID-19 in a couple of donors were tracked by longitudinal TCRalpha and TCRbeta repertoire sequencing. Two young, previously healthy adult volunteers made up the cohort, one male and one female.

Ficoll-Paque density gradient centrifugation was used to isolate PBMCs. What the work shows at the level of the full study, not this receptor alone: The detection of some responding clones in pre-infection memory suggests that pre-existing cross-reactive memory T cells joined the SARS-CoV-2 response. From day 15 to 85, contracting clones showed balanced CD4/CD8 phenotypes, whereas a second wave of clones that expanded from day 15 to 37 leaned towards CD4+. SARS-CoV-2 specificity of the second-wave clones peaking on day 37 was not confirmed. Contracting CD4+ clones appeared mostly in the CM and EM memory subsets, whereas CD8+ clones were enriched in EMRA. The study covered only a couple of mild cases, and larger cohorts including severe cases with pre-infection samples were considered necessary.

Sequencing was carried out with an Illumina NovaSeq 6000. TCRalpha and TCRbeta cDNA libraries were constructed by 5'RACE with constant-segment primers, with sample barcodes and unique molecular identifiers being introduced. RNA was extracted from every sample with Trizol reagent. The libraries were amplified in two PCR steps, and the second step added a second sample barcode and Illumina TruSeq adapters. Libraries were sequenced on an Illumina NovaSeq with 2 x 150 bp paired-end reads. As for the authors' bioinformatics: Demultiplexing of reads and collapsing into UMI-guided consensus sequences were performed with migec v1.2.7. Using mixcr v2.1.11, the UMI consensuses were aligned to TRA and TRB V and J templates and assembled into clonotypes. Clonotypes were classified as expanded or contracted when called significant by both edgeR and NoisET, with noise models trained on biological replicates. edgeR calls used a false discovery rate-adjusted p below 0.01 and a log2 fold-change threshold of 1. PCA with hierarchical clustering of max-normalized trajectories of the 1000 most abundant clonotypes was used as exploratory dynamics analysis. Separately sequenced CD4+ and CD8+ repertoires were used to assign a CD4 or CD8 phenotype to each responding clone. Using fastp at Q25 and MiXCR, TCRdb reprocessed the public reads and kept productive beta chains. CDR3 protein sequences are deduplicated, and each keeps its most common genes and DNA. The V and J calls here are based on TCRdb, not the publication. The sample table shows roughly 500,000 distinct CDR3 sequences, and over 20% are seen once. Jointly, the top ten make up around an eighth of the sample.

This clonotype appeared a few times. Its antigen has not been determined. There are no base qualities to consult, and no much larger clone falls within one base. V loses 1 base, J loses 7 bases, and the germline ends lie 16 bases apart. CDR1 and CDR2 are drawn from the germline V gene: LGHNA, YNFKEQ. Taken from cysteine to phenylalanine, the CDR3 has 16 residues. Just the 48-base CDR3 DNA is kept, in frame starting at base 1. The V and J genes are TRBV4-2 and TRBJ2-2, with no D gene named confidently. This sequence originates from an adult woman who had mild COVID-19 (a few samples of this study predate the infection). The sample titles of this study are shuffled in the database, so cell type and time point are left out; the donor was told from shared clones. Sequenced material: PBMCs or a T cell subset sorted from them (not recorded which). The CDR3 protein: CASSQGPRGADGELFF. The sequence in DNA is TGTGCCAGCAGCCAAGGCCCCCGCGGAGCCGACGGGGAGCTGTTTTTT.